One and the same sample provided the 12 T cell receptor delta chains below, sequenced in a study of gamma-delta T cells after stem cell transplantation. TCRdb fed the RT-PCR reads into CATT to redo clone calling. Among over 9,000 delta-chain clones, over 1% were seen once, and the ten largest hold about 9.3%. Sequencing was carried out using gamma-delta T cells. These receptors came from a human donor. It is not recorded whose cells these are; they may come from a transplant donor.

This clone turned up a few times. The junction departs from the called germline gene at one end, perhaps through a read error. The chain joins TRDV2 to TRDJ1; maybe TRDD3 (6 bases). Germline V gene sequence: CDR1 GEAIGNYY, CDR2 EKD. This CDR3 spans 17 amino acids. The CDR3 DNA reads TGTGCCTGTGGCACCGTGGGGGTGGGGGTCAACACCGATAAACTCATCTTT. Amino acids: CACGTVGVGVNTDKLIF.

This clone came up a few times. A far larger clone is one base from this, pointing to a likely read error. The chain joins TRDV2 to TRDJ1; 9 nucleotides align to TRDD3. The CDR3 length is 24 residues. Germline assignment: CDR1 GEAIGNYY and CDR2 EKD. J was trimmed by 0 bases and V by 0 bases; bases with no gene match: 28. Here the CDR3 reads CACDTVAEDWGTASGSVYTDKLIF. CDR3 nucleotides: TGTGCCTGTGACACCGTCGCTGAAGACTGGGGGACAGCCTCGGGCTCTGTATACACCGATAAACTCATCTTT.

This clone showed up just a few times. TCRdb's listed protein matches a much larger clone and diverges from this DNA's translation at residue 4, likely through a read error; the protein shown comes from the DNA. This chain joins TRDV2 and TRDJ1; possibly TRDD3 for D (6 bases). This CDR3 comprises 15 residues. CDR1 is GEAIGNYY and CDR2 is EKD in the germline V gene. The CDR3 nucleotides read TGTGCCTGTGTCACCGTAGGGGGACGGACCGATAAACTCATCTTT. Its translation: CACVTVGGRTDKLIF.

This clone appeared many times. The V gene is TRDV2, the J gene TRDJ1; 9 bases fit TRDD3. The germline CDR1 and CDR2 sequences are GEAIGNYY and EKD. J gave up 3 bases and V 3 bases, and 16 bases lay outside the gene matches. This CDR3 has 18 residues. The CDR3 sequence: CACDPLLLGDLPSDKLIF. Written as DNA, the CDR3 is TGTGCCTGTGACCCCCTACTACTGGGGGACCTACCCTCCGATAAACTCATCTTT.

V is TRDV2 and J is TRDJ3; D ambiguous. CDR1 and CDR2 (germline): GEAIGNYY, EKD. Trimming removed 1 base at V and 2 bases at J, with 14 bases between. This CDR3 has 18 residues. The CDR3: CACDTPAGQTWDTRQMFF. In DNA form, the CDR3 reads TGTGCCTGTGACACACCGGCGGGCCAGACCTGGGACACCCGACAGATGTTTTTC.

For this clone: A much larger clone lies a single base off, so this may be a read error. The same CDR3 is also encoded by other DNA sequences in this sample. The CDR3 protein is CACDTLTGGYVFADKLIF. The CDR3 nucleotides are TGTGCCTGCGACACCCTAACTGGGGGATACGTGTTCGCCGATAAACTCATCTTT. The chain joins TRDV2 to TRDJ1, with TRDD3 matching 13 bases. CDR1 and CDR2 from the germline V gene are GEAIGNYY and EKD. The CDR3 spans 18 residues.

About this clone itself: This probably arose from a read error, given a far larger clone one base away. This sequence joins TRDV2 and TRDJ3, with 8 bases matching TRDD3. V gave up 0 bases and J gave up 0 bases; unmatched junction bases: 18. This CDR3 spans 23 amino acids. Germline assignment: CDR1 GEAIGNYY and CDR2 EKD. Written as DNA, the CDR3 is TGTGCCTGTGACACCATAAACTTGCCACTGGGGGGACTTAGCTCCTGGGACACCCGACAGATGTTTTTC. Protein product: CACDTINLPLGGLSSWDTRQMFF.

The chain recombines TRDV2 with TRDJ1, with TRDD3 identical over 8 bases. CDR1 and CDR2 from the germline V gene are GEAIGNYY and EKD. This CDR3 contains 19 residues. The V segment lost 1 base and the J segment 4 bases; nucleotides outside the gene matches: 19. The CDR3: CACDTLREGSWGTGDKLIF. The CDR3 DNA reads TGTGCCTGTGACACGTTGAGGGAAGGGTCCTGGGGGACAGGCGATAAACTCATCTTT.

The table lists this clone with a few counts. Its ends do not fully match the called genes, so a read error is possible. This chain joins TRDV2 and TRDJ1; D perhaps matches TRDD3 (6 bases). The CDR3 runs 19 residues. The germline gives CDR1 GEAIGNYY, CDR2 EKD. CDR3 region: CACDPIPTGDPLYTDRLIF. In DNA, the CDR3 is TGTGCCTGTGACCCTATCCCTACAGGGGATCCATTGTACACCGATAGACTCATCTTT.

As to this clone: This likely came from a read error, as a far larger clone is one base away. The sample contains more than one DNA sequence encoding this CDR3. The CDR3: CACDPLGIRTDKLIF. The CDR3 region has the DNA TGTGCCTGCGACCCACTGGGGATACGCACCGATAAACTCATCTTT. The V and J genes are TRDV2 and TRDJ1, with 9 bases that match TRDD3. Trimming cost V 7 bases and J 1 base; bases outside gene matches: 9. CDR3 length equals 15 residues. Looked up from germline, CDR1 is GEAIGNYY and CDR2 is EKD.

Comment on this clone: A single base is all that separates this from a far larger clone, so a read error is likely. Other nucleotide sequences from this sample produce the same CDR3. The chain uses TRDV2 and TRDJ1; 7 nucleotides align to TRDD3. The CDR3 is made up of 17 amino acids. After removal of 1 base from V and 0 bases from J, the junction contained 10 bases not matched to a gene. The germline V gene has CDR1 GEAIGNYY and CDR2 EKD. The CDR3 loop reads CACDTVLGATYTDKLIF. In DNA form, the CDR3 reads TGTGCCTGTGACACTGTCCTGGGGGCTACCTACACCGATAAACTCATCTTT.

This clone was picked up a small number of times. The gene calls are TRDV2 and TRDJ1; 8 bases match TRDD3. The CDR3 covers 14 residues. The germline gives CDR1 GEAIGNYY, CDR2 EKD. V shed 2 bases and J 3 bases; nucleotides not matched to a gene: 4. The CDR3 DNA follows: TGTGCCTGTGACATGGTACTGGGGGCCGATAAACTCATCTTT. It is translated as CACDMVLGADKLIF.